These 21 T cell receptor beta chains were sequenced from one sample in a study of T cells in Graves' hyperthyroidism and ophthalmopathy (dated 2019 in TCRdb). Library generation was performed with multiplex PCR. Sequencing relied on an Illumina HiSeq 2000. The TCR beta CDR3 regions were amplified from the RNA transcripts. For the first round of RT-PCR on the TCR CDR3, the HTBI primer set was used together with the Qiagen OneStep RT-PCR kit. Clones were called with MiXCR by TCRdb after fastp trimmed the public reads at Q25, and only in-frame beta chains were retained. All rows with the same CDR3 protein become a single entry with the most common DNA and genes. This sample has about 770,000 distinct CDR3 sequences in its table, and roughly a sixth of those were observed once. Together, the top ten hold 16% of the sample. Sample: blood. The receptors were gathered from a woman aged 45-65 years with Graves' hyperthyroidism that later progressed to Graves' ophthalmopathy.

J is TRBJ2-3 and V is TRBV7-9; no firm D call. The CDR3 is 14 amino acids. Trimming removed 5 bases from V and 0 bases from J, with 9 bases in between. The germline CDR1 and CDR2 sequences are SEHNR and FQNEAQ (reference sequence). DNA for the CDR3: TGTGCCAGCAGCGACGACACTAGCACAGATACGCAGTATTTT. Amino acid sequence: CASSDDTSTDTQYF.

J is TRBJ1-2 and V is TRBV5-6; D unclear. The germline CDR1 and CDR2 sequences are SGHDT and YYEEEE. This CDR3 has 15 residues. With 0 bases removed from V and 0 bases from J, the gap between germline ends came to 9 bases. CDR3 DNA sequence: TGTGCCAGCAGCTTGGGTGTCAACGCTAACTATGGCTACACCTTC. This translates into CASSLGVNANYGYTF.

The chain is built from TRBV7-2 and TRBJ1-6; the D is unclear. The CDR3 runs to 14 residues. Trimming took 1 base from V and 10 from J, leaving 11 bases between them. Germline CDR1 and CDR2: SGHTA and FQGNSA. CDR3 bases: TGTGCCAGCAGCTTAGTCGGCGGATCCTCACCCCTCCACTTT. Protein product: CASSLVGGSSPLHF. Full variable domain (missing parts from reference TRBV7-2 and TRBJ1-6): GAGVSQSPSNKVTEKGKDVELRCDPISGHTALYWYRQSLGQGLEFLIYFQGNSAPDKSGLPSDRFSAERTGGSVSTLTIQRTQQEDSAVYLCASSLVGGSSPLHFGNGTRLTVT.

The J gene is TRBJ1-1, the V gene TRBV30; tentatively, D is TRBD1 (5 bases). In germline, CDR1 is GTSNPN, CDR2 SVGIG (reference sequence). The length of the CDR3 is 18 residues. Trimming removed 0 bases from V and 5 bases from J, with 25 bases in between. The CDR3 DNA sequence: TGTGCCTGGAGTGTAATGTATCCGGGGTCCCAAGGGGAGACTGAAGCTTTCTTT. Its translation is CAWSVMYPGSQGETEAFF.

Points on this clonotype: A single base separates this from a much larger clone, so it may be a read error. The rearrangement uses TRBV6-2 or TRBV6-3 and TRBJ1-2, with 12 bases identical to TRBD1. The CDR3 sequence is 16 residues long. CDR1 is MNHEY, CDR2 SVGEGT, per germline. Here the CDR3 DNA reads TGTGCCAGCAGCCCGGGACAGGGGGCGCCTAACCATGGCTACACCTTC. This codes for CASSPGQGAPNHGYTF.

Here the CDR3 reads CASSLGGGTGGYEQYF. As DNA, the CDR3 is TGTGCCAGCAGCTTAGGGGGAGGGACAGGGGGCTACGAGCAGTACTTC. V and J are TRBV13 and TRBJ2-7, with 11 bases that match TRBD1. Germline CDR1 reads PRHDT; CDR2 reads FYEKMQ (reference sequence). V lost 0 bases, J lost 3 bases, and 4 bases stayed unmatched. This CDR3 contains 16 residues.

The gene calls are TRBV20-1 and TRBJ2-1; D might be TRBD1 or TRBD2, each matching 5 bases. The CDR3 is 14 amino acids. The V end was cut by 1 base, the J end by 4 bases, with 11 bases between. Germline V gene data show CDR1 as DFQATT and CDR2 as SNEGSKA (reference sequence). CDR3 protein: CSARAGTFYNEQFF. The DNA of the CDR3 is TGCAGTGCTAGAGCAGGGACCTTTTACAATGAGCAGTTCTTC.

This clonotype was observed once. The gene calls are TRBV4-1 and TRBJ2-3, with D possibly TRBD1 on 5 matching bases. Trimming stripped 5 bases from V and 1 base from J, with 19 bases between. CDR1 is MGHRA and CDR2 is YSYEKL in the germline V gene. The CDR3 is 17 amino acids. CDR3 region: CASSVKGFGPRTDTQYF. The CDR3, as DNA: TGCGCCAGCAGCGTCAAGGGGTTCGGGCCTCGCACAGATACGCAGTATTTT.

The rearrangement uses TRBV20-1 and TRBJ2-3; TRBD1 matches at 9 bases. CDR1 and CDR2 (germline): DFQATT, SNEGSKA (reference sequence). J lost 4 bases, V lost 0 bases, and 5 bases had no gene match. CDR3 length: 15 amino acids. The CDR3 spells CSAREQGAWADTQYF. CDR3 DNA sequence: TGCAGTGCTAGAGAACAGGGGGCCTGGGCAGATACGCAGTATTTT.

This clonotype was observed at least ten times. The rearrangement uses TRBV2 and TRBJ1-5; D is unresolved. The CDR3 is made up of 13 amino acids. CDR1 is SNHLY and CDR2 is FYNNEI in the germline V gene. The V end was cut by 7 bases, the J end by 0 bases, with 7 bases between. Here the CDR3 reads CASMLGSNQPQHF. CDR3 nucleotides: TGTGCCAGCATGCTGGGTAGCAATCAGCCCCAGCATTTT.

There are many counts of this clonotype. The V and J genes are TRBV20-1 and TRBJ2-7; D may be TRBD1 (5 bases). The ends were cut back, 6 bases at V and 5 bases at J, with 14 bases in the middle. This CDR3 is built from 12 residues. Germline CDR1 is DFQATT and CDR2 is SNEGSKA (reference sequence). The CDR3 region has the DNA TGCAGTGCCACCCGACAGTTCGACGAGCAGTACTTC. It is translated as CSATRQFDEQYF.

This clonotype has only a few counts. V gene TRBV5-1 combines with J gene TRBJ2-2; 8 bases align to TRBD1. The germline CDR1 and CDR2 sequences are SGHRS and YFSETQ. This CDR3 region has 15 residues. The junction had 5 bases not matched to a gene; V was cut back by 4 bases and J by 3 bases. The CDR3 sequence is CASSGDRTYTGELFF. CDR3 nucleotide sequence: TGCGCCAGCAGCGGGGACAGGACCTACACCGGGGAGCTGTTTTTT. The complete variable domain, with remaining parts taken from reference TRBV5-1 and TRBJ2-2, reads KAGVTQTPRYLIKTRGQQVTLSCSPISGHRSVSWYQQTPGQGLQFLFEYFSETQRNKGNFPGRFSGRQFSNSRSEMNVSTLELGDSALYLCASSGDRTYTGELFFGEGSRLTVL.

As regards this clonotype: In this CDR3 the conserved last residue, phenylalanine or tryptophan, is missing, so a read error is likely. V gene TRBV19 combines with J gene TRBJ1-1; TRBD1 is a possible D gene (5 bases). Germline-derived CDR1 and CDR2 are LNHDA and SQIVND (reference sequence). CDR3 length equals 15 residues. The V and J ends lost 6 bases and 6 bases respectively, with 20 bases between them. The CDR3 coding sequence is TGTGCCAGTAGGTTTCTCGGGGGGTACATGGCTGAAGCTTTCCTT. It specifies CASRFLGGYMAEAFL.

The chain joins TRBV20-1 to TRBJ1-1; perhaps TRBD1 as D (6 bases). V lost 2 bases, J lost 1 base, and 26 bases lay in between. CDR1 DFQATT and CDR2 SNEGSKA come from the germline V gene (reference sequence). The CDR3 is made up of 19 amino acids. CDR3 loop: CSARPPGSRIEQGNTEAFF. The DNA of the CDR3 is TGCAGTGCTAGACCCCCCGGATCAAGGATCGAACAGGGGAACACTGAAGCTTTCTTT.

The sample holds many counts of this clonotype. This sequence joins TRBV10-3 and TRBJ1-2, with a tentative D call TRBD1 (5 bases). In germline, CDR1 is ENHRY, CDR2 SYGVKD. CDR3 length: 12 amino acids. The V end was cut by 4 bases, the J end by 7 bases, with 10 bases between. CDR3 sequence reads: CAISGAGSGYTF. The CDR3 DNA reads as TGTGCCATCAGTGGGGCAGGGTCTGGCTACACCTTC.

The rearrangement joins TRBV2 to TRBJ1-5, with TRBD1 matching over 7 bases. This CDR3 spans 14 amino acids. V was pared by 7 bases and J by 7 bases, with 10 bases of the junction left unmatched. CDR1 is SNHLY, CDR2 FYNNEI, per germline. This CDR3 is CASTDRTGSQPQHF. CDR3 nucleotides: TGTGCCAGCACAGATAGGACAGGTTCGCAGCCCCAGCATTTT.

Only a few counts were recorded for this clonotype. The J gene is TRBJ1-5, the V gene TRBV6-1; TRBD1 might be the D (6 bases). The CDR3 is 15 residues long. V was clipped by 5 bases and J by 0 bases, with 11 bases between them. Germline CDR1 reads MNHNS; CDR2 reads SASEGT. The CDR3 reads CASSFLDSSNQPQHF. DNA for the CDR3: TGTGCCAGCAGTTTTCTGGACAGTAGCAATCAGCCCCAGCATTTT.

V and J are TRBV5-1 and TRBJ2-1; the match to TRBD2 covers 9 bases. Trimming took 5 bases from V and 5 from J; bases not matched to a gene: 8. Germline values: CDR1 SGHRS, CDR2 YFSETQ. This CDR3 is 15 amino acids long. The CDR3 DNA follows: TGCGCCAGCAGGACCGGGACTAGCATCCACAATGAGCAGTTCTTC. It is translated as CASRTGTSIHNEQFF.

As regards this clonotype: A junction end diverges from the germline sequence, so it may reflect a read error. The rearrangement joins TRBV20-1 to TRBJ2-2, with D perhaps being TRBD1 or TRBD2 (5 bases each). This CDR3 spans 14 amino acids. CDR1 is DFQATT and CDR2 is SNEGSKA in the germline V gene (reference sequence). CDR3: CSASRQGDTRELFF. The CDR3 nucleotides are TGCAGTGCTAGTAGGCAGGGAGACACCAGGGAGCTGTTTTTT.

This clonotype was seen ten or more times. CDR3 residues: CASSGAFGAEAFF. The CDR3 DNA reads as TGTGCCAGCAGTGGGGCGTTTGGGGCTGAAGCTTTCTTT. The chain couples TRBV6-1 to TRBJ1-1; D remains unclear. The V gene lost 4 bases and the J gene lost 6 bases, with 12 bases spanning the gap. Germline V gene data show CDR1 as MNHNS and CDR2 as SASEGT. This CDR3 is 13 amino acids long.

This clonotype was recorded a few times. CDR3 amino acids: CASSESPERGLNEKLFF. The CDR3 DNA sequence: TGTGCCAGCAGTGAATCTCCAGAACGAGGGCTTAATGAAAAACTGTTTTTT. The J gene is TRBJ1-4, the V gene TRBV25-1; D remains ambiguous. CDR3 length equals 17 residues. Per germline, CDR1 MGHDK and CDR2 SYGVNS. Trimming stripped 1 base from V and 4 bases from J, with 16 bases between.